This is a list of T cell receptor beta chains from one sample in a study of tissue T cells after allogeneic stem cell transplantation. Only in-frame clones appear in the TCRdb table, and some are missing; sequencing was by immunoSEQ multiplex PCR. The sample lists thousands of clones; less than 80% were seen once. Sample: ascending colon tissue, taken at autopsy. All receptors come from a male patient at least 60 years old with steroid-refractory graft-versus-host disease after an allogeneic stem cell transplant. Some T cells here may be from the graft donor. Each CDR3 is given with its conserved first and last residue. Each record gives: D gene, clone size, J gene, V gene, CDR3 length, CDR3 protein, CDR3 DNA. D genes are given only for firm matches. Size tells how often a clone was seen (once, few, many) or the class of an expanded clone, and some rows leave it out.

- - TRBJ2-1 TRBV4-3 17 CASSQGPTGSRYNEQFF TGCGCCAGCAGCCAAGGCCCGACCGGGTCCCGGTACAATGAGCAGTTCTTC
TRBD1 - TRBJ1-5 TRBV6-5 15 CASSKTGGLHQPQHF TGTGCCAGCAGTAAGACAGGGGGCCTCCATCAGCCCCAGCATTTT
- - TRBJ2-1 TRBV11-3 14 CASSPAPSYNEQFF TGTGCCAGCAGTCCAGCCCCCTCCTACAATGAGCAGTTCTTC
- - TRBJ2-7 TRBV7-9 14 CASSLGLGSSEQYF TGTGCCAGCAGTCTGGGGCTGGGGTCCTCCGAGCAGTACTTC
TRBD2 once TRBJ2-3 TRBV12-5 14 CASGTGLVADTQYF TGTGCTAGTGGGACTGGACTAGTTGCAGATACGCAGTATTTT
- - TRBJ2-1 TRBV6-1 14 CASTPPASYNEQFF TGTGCCAGCACCCCCCCGGCGTCCTACAATGAGCAGTTCTTC
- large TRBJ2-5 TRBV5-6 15 CASSLVAGGGETQYF TGTGCCAGCAGCTTGGTTGCAGGGGGAGGGGAGACCCAGTACTTC
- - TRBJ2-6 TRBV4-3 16 CASSHSGGSGANVLTF TGCGCCAGCAGCCACTCTGGGGGTAGTGGGGCCAACGTCCTGACTTTC
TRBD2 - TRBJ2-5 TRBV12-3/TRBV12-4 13 CASSRLAQETQYF TGTGCCAGCAGCCGACTAGCGCAGGAGACCCAGTACTTC
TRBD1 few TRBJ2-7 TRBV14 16 CASSQAWGTATYEQYF TGTGCCAGCAGCCAAGCTTGGGGGACAGCAACCTACGAGCAGTACTTC
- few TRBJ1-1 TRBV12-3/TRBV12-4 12 CATGGGNTEAFF TGTGCCACAGGAGGGGGGAACACTGAAGCTTTCTTT
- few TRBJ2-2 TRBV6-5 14 CASRDGANTGELFF TGTGCCAGCAGGGACGGCGCGAACACCGGGGAGCTGTTTTTT
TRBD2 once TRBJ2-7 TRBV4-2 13 CASSQELAGEQYF TGTGCCAGCAGCCAAGAGCTAGCGGGCGAGCAGTACTTC
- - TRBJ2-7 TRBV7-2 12 CASSLRTYEQYF TGTGCCAGCAGCTTGAGGACTTACGAGCAGTACTTC
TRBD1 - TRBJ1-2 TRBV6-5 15 CASRGGGSSYGGYTF TGTGCCTCCAGGGGGGGCGGGAGTAGCTACGGAGGCTACACCTTC
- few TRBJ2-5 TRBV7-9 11 CASGGQETQYF TGTGCCAGCGGCGGGCAAGAGACCCAGTACTTC
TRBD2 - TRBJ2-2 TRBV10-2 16 CASSASGGSSPGELFF TGCGCCAGCAGTGCTAGCGGGGGATCGTCCCCCGGGGAGCTGTTTTTT
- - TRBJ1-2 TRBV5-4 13 CASSSQGGPGYTF TGTGCCAGCAGCTCGCAGGGAGGACCGGGCTACACCTTC
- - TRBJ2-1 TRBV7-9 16 CASSYQPGLGGNEQFF TGTGCCAGCAGCTATCAACCGGGACTCGGCGGCAATGAGCAGTTCTTC
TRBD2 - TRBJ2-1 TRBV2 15 CASSEFRGVGNEQFF TGTGCCAGCAGTGAATTCCGGGGGGTAGGAAATGAGCAGTTCTTC
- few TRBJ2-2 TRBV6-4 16 CASSVNGGRHTGELFF TGTGCCAGCAGTGTCAATGGGGGAAGGCACACCGGGGAGCTGTTTTTT
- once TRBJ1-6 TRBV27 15 CASSLGGIGNSPLHF TGTGCCAGCAGTTTGGGGGGAATTGGTAATTCACCCCTCCACTTT
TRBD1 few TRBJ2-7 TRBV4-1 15 CASSAGQGYTYEQYF TGCGCCAGCAGCGCGGGACAGGGATATACCTACGAGCAGTACTTC